Listed below are T cell receptor beta chains from one sample, sequenced in a study of PD-1 blockade in mismatch repair-deficient tumors. Some clones are missing from TCRdb's copy, which holds only in-frame ones; the method was immunoSEQ multiplex PCR. The table has about 100,000 clones, over 75% seen once. Sample: peripheral blood, taken roughly 35 weeks after starting pembrolizumab. Receptors were obtained from an adult with mismatch repair-deficient cancer. Both conserved end residues are part of each CDR3. Fields, in order: V gene, clone size, D gene, J gene, CDR3 protein, CDR3 DNA. D genes are given only for firm matches. Not all rows give a size; the values are once, few, many and, for expanded clones, a class.

V: TRBV11-2
size: .
D: .
J: TRBJ2-2
CDR3: CASSRGRGTGELFF
DNA: TGTGCCAGCAGTAGAGGGAGAGGGACCGGGGAGCTGTTTTTT

V: TRBV2
size: .
D: TRBD2
J: TRBJ2-1
CDR3: CASKRLAGAYNEQFF
DNA: TGTGCCAGCAAAAGACTAGCGGGAGCCTACAATGAGCAGTTCTTC

V: TRBV6-5
size: .
D: .
J: TRBJ1-6
CDR3: CASSYRDNSPLHF
DNA: TGTGCCAGCAGTTACCGAGATAATTCACCCCTCCACTTT

V: TRBV11-2
size: .
D: .
J: TRBJ2-5
CDR3: CASSPRARATQETQYF
DNA: TGTGCCAGCAGCCCCAGGGCCCGGGCGACCCAAGAGACCCAGTACTTC

V: TRBV7-5
size: .
D: .
J: TRBJ1-2
CDR3: CASSFGGGSHYGYTF
DNA: .

V: TRBV5-1
size: .
D: TRBD1
J: TRBJ2-5
CDR3: CASSFADRGQETQYF
DNA: TGCGCCAGCAGCTTTGCGGACAGGGGGCAAGAGACCCAGTACTTC

V: TRBV7-9
size: .
D: TRBD2
J: TRBJ2-5
CDR3: CASSPLGAGDGETQYF
DNA: TGTGCCAGCAGCCCACTGGGAGCGGGAGACGGGGAGACCCAGTACTTC

V: TRBV11-1
size: .
D: .
J: TRBJ2-2
CDR3: CASSLAGAYTGELFF
DNA: TGTGCCAGCAGCTTAGCGGGAGCGTACACCGGGGAGCTGTTTTTT

V: TRBV5-6
size: .
D: .
J: TRBJ2-2
CDR3: CASNWVTGELFF
DNA: TGTGCCAGCAACTGGGTTACCGGGGAGCTGTTTTTT

V: TRBV15
size: .
D: .
J: TRBJ2-1
CDR3: CATSRERLGNEQFF
DNA: TGTGCCACCAGCAGGGAGCGACTAGGCAATGAGCAGTTCTTC

V: TRBV23-1
size: once
D: .
J: TRBJ2-7
CDR3: CASSQPPGHPYEQYF
DNA: TGCGCCAGCAGTCAACCTCCGGGACACCCGTACGAGCAGTACTTC

V: TRBV19
size: .
D: TRBD1
J: TRBJ2-7
CDR3: CASSIGRGPYEQYF
DNA: TGTGCCAGTAGTATTGGCAGGGGGCCCTACGAGCAGTACTTC

V: TRBV7-2
size: .
D: TRBD2
J: TRBJ2-1
CDR3: CASRGLADFEKQFF
DNA: TGTGCCAGCAGGGGACTAGCGGATTTCGAGAAGCAGTTCTTC

V: TRBV14
size: few
D: .
J: TRBJ2-7
CDR3: CASSQASPPGLTYEQYF
DNA: TGTGCCAGCAGCCAAGCTAGCCCTCCGGGGCTGACCTACGAGCAGTACTTC

V: TRBV27
size: .
D: TRBD2
J: TRBJ2-1
CDR3: CASGPTGSGDNEQFF
DNA: TGTGCCAGCGGTCCAACGGGTAGCGGGGACAATGAGCAGTTCTTC

V: TRBV18
size: .
D: .
J: TRBJ2-6
CDR3: CASSPLGDISGANVLTF
DNA: TGTGCCAGCTCACCATTAGGGGACATCTCTGGGGCCAACGTCCTGACTTTC

V: TRBV6-5
size: .
D: .
J: TRBJ1-1
CDR3: CASSYSGLQNTEAFF
DNA: TGTGCCAGCAGTTACTCGGGACTTCAGAACACTGAAGCTTTCTTT

V: TRBV21-1
size: .
D: .
J: TRBJ2-7
CDR3: CASSKHGPPREQYF
DNA: TGTGCCAGCAGCAAACACGGCCCGCCACGCGAGCAGTACTTC

V: TRBV10-2
size: .
D: TRBD1
J: TRBJ1-2
CDR3: CASSTGEIYGYTF
DNA: TGCGCCAGCAGTACAGGGGAAATCTATGGCTACACCTTC

V: TRBV5-4
size: once
D: TRBD1
J: TRBJ1-1
CDR3: CASRTGLMNTEAFF
DNA: TGTGCCAGCCGGACAGGGCTCATGAACACTGAAGCTTTCTTT

V: TRBV18
size: once
D: TRBD1
J: TRBJ2-2
CDR3: CASSLYPPGGLTGELFF
DNA: TGTGCCAGCTCACTTTACCCCCCAGGGGGCCTCACCGGGGAGCTGTTTTTT

V: TRBV18
size: .
D: TRBD2
J: TRBJ2-7
CDR3: CASSPSGSDTYEQYF
DNA: TGTGCCAGCTCACCTAGCGGGAGCGATACCTACGAGCAGTACTTC

V: TRBV28
size: .
D: .
J: TRBJ2-3
CDR3: CASSLGTSTDTQYF
DNA: TGTGCCAGCAGTTTGGGTACCTCCACAGATACGCAGTATTTT

V: TRBV15
size: .
D: .
J: TRBJ2-1
CDR3: CATSRGTVSYNEQFF
DNA: TGTGCCACCAGCAGAGGGACCGTCTCCTACAATGAGCAGTTCTTC

V: TRBV6-5
size: once
D: TRBD1
J: TRBJ2-1
CDR3: CASTGQGTEQFF
DNA: TGTGCCAGCACCGGACAGGGAACTGAGCAGTTCTTC

V: TRBV6-1
size: once
D: .
J: TRBJ1-1
CDR3: CASRIFRFPAFF
DNA: TGTGCCAGCAGGATATTCAGGTTTCCAGCTTTCTTT

V: TRBV4-2
size: .
D: .
J: TRBJ2-2
CDR3: CASSLRLGNTGELFF
DNA: TGTGCCAGCAGCTTGAGGCTAGGGAACACCGGGGAGCTGTTTTTT

V: TRBV7-8
size: .
D: .
J: TRBJ1-1
CDR3: CASSLGTEAFF
DNA: TGTGCCAGCAGCTTAGGCACTGAAGCTTTCTTT

V: TRBV9
size: .
D: TRBD1
J: TRBJ1-3
CDR3: CASSRVGQGYGNTIYF
DNA: TGTGCCAGCAGCAGAGTGGGACAGGGGTATGGAAACACCATATATTTT